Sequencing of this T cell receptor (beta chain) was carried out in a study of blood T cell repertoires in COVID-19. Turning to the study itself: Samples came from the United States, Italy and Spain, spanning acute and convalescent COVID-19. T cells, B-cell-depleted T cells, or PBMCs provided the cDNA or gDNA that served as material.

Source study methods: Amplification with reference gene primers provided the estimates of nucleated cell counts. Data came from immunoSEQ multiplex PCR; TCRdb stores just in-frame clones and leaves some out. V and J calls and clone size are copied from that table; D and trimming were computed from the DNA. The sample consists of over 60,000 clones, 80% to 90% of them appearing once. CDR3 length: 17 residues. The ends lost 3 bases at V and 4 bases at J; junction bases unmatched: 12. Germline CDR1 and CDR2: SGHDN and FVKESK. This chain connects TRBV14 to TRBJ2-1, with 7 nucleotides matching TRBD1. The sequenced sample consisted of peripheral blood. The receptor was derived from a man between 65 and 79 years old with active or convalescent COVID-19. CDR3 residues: CASSQMTGSGHYNEQFF. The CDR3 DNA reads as TGTGCCAGCAGCCAGATGACAGGGTCCGGGCATTACAATGAGCAGTTCTTC.